The sequence of this TCR beta chain was determined in a study of T-cell reconstitution after alpha-beta-depleted transplantation in children. Study-wide findings and caveats: T-cell counts and diversity were attributed mostly to newly produced T cells one year after transplant. TCRbeta diversity was high at day 60 in some patients (a result of surviving recipient T cells and thymic progenitors).

This CDR3 region has 12 residues. Germline V gene data show CDR1 as DFQATT and CDR2 as SNEGSKA (reference sequence). Trimming shortened V by 6 bases and J by 4 bases, and 12 bases separated the two germline ends. This clonotype was picked up a small number of times. The antigen remains unidentified. Unique molecular identifiers tagged the TCRbeta library. TCRdb re-called the PCR reads with MiXCR, one entry per CDR3 protein. Among hundreds of thousands of distinct CDR3 sequences listed, approximately 10% were seen once. This sequence joins TRBV20-1 and TRBJ1-1; tentative D call: TRBD1 (5 bases). This sequence was found in a child less than two years old with acute myeloid leukemia, due to receive a stem cell transplant. Here the sequenced sample was PBMCs, taken before TCRalphabeta/CD19-depleted stem cell transplant. The CDR3 DNA follows: TGCAGTGCGGGGACTCTGGGCACTGAAGCTTTCTTT. This translates into CSAGTLGTEAFF.